This TCR beta chain comes out of a study of shared clonotypes between healthy human individuals. CDR1 is LNHNV, CDR2 YYDKDF, per germline (reference sequence). CDR3 size: 15 residues. The V end was cut by 0 bases, the J end by 4 bases, with 12 bases between. In the study's own analysis: From ImmunoSEQ came sequences covering only the junction and carrying no quality scores, so filtering differed. Method: immunoSEQ multiplex PCR; TCRdb's copy keeps in-frame clones and lacks some. The V and J calls and the clone size are those of that table, but D and trimming were determined from the DNA. The sample lists around 600,000 clones, 95% seen once, with 0.095% to 0.14% in the top ten. Naive CD8 populations comprised CD45RO-negative cells positively selected for CCR7, excluding terminally differentiated effector memory CD45RA+ cells.

The receptor comes from a woman in her twenties or thirties in good health. The sample taken for sequencing was naive CD8+ T cells sorted from blood. The chain links TRBV15 to TRBJ1-1; weak D call: TRBD1 (5 bases). CDR3 in amino acids: CATSRDGQGGTEAFF. In DNA form, the CDR3 reads TGTGCCACCAGCAGAGATGGGCAGGGTGGCACTGAAGCTTTCTTT.